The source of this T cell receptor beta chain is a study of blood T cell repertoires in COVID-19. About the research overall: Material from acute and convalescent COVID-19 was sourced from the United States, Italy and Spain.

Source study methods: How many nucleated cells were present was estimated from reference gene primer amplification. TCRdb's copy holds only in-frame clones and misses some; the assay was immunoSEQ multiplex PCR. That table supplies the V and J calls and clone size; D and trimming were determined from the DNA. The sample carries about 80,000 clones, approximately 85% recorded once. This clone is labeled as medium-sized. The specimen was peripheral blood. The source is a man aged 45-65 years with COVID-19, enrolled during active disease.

CDR3 DNA: TGTGCCAGCAGTTTTTCAGTTTTAAACACTGAAGCTTTCTTT. This encodes CASSFSVLNTEAFF. This chain joins TRBV27 and TRBJ1-1; D is ambiguous. The CDR3 has 14 residues. Trimming stripped 3 bases from V and 2 bases from J, with 10 bases between. Germline-derived CDR1 and CDR2 are MNHEY and SMNVEV (reference sequence).